Sequencing of this TCR beta chain was carried out in a study of T cell responses to AZD1222 COVID-19 vaccine. At the level of the study: Second-dose recipients at about 4 or about 12 weeks were treated as one pooled group.

Using immunoSEQ multiplex PCR, the repertoire was profiled, and TCRdb retains in-frame clones only, with some absent. The data contain 130,000 or so clones, around 84% of them singletons. Comment on this clone: Its antigen is currently unknown.

Germline values: CDR1 SQVTM, CDR2 ANQGSEA. There are 13 residues in the CDR3. V lost 5 bases, J lost 4 bases, and 5 bases stayed unmatched. Overall study results and limits: At 160-218 and 743-854, vaccine-associated CD4 TCRs were dominant, and they spanned spike. Vaccination with two AZD1222 doses was followed by a rise in Spike-specific TCR breadth and depth. Repertoires were collected only later (after the peak T cell response had occurred).

Sequencing used peripheral blood, obtained on day 0 of AZD1222 vaccination. The chain has TRBV29-1 and TRBJ1-1, with TRBD1 matching over 9 bases. This TCR was recovered from an adult in good health. For the CDR3, the DNA is TGCAGCGTTTACAGGGGGCAGGGCACTGAAGCTTTCTTT. This encodes CSVYRGQGTEAFF.